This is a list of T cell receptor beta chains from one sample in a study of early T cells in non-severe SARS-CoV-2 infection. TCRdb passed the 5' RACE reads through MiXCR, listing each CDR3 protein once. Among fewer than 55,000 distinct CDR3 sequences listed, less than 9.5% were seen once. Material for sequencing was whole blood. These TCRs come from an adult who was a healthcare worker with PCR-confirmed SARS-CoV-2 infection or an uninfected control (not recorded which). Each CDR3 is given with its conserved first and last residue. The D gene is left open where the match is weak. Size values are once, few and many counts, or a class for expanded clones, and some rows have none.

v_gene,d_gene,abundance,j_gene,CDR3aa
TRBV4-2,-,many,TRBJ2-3,CASSQWDSDTQYF
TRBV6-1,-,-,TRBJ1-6,CASSVETLGGNSPLHF
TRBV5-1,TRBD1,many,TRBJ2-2,CASSQGDRFGGELFF
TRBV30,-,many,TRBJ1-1,CAWSESGGLNTEAFF
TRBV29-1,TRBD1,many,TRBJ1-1,CSVVREGANTEAFF
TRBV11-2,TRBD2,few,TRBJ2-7,CASSSGLAPFYEQYF
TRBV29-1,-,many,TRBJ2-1,CSVDGSSYNEQFF
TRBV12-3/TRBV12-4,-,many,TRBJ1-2,CASSLEGFGYTF
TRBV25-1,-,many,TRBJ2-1,CASSGPPGQKGGEQFF
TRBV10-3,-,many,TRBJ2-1,CATGLGTDNEQFF
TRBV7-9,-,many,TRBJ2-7,CASSLSNPGPPYEQYF
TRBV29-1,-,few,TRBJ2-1,CSVGVGGNEQFF
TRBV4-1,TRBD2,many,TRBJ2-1,CASSQALAGASYNEQFF
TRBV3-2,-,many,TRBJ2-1,CASSQPSGPDRNNEQFF
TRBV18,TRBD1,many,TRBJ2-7,CASSPTGGQGQIVSYEQYF
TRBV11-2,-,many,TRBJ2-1,CASSSGVINEQFF
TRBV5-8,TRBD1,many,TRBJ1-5,CASSYSRDSRGQPQHF
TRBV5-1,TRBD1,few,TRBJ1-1,CASSSLRQGETEAFF
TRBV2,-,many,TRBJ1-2,CASNRAAGYTF
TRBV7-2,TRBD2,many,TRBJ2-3,CASSLEASGATDTQYF
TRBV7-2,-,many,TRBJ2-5,CASSLEGGAQYF
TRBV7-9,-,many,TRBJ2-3,CASSLTGIGTDTQYF
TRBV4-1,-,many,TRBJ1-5,CASSQDPENQPQHF
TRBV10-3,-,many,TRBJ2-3,CAISEGGTSTDTQYF
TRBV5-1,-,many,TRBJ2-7,CASRASFAYEQYF
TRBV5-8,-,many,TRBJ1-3,CASSSDSLSGNTIYF
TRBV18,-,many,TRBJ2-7,CASSPDATSYEQYF
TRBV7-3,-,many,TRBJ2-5,CASSLDGAETQYF
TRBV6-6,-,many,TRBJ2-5,CASSYRQTRGETQYF
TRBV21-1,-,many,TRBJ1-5,CASSSRTYSNQPQHF
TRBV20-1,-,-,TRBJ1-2,CSARAAGRMYTYGYTF
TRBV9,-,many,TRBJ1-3,CASTNSLAENTIYF
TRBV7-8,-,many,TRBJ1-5,CASTPRISNQPQHF
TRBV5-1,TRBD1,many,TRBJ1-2,CASSHETGINYGYTF
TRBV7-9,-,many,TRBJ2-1,CASSLLTTSMDEQFF
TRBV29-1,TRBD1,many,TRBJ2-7,CSVVGTGGDEQYF
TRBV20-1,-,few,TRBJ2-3,CSARDQFTDTQYF
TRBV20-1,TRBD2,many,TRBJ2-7,CSARAWRGGSYEQYF
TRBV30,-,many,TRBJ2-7,CAWSATPGHSYEQYF
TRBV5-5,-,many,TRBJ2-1,CASSLGAGDYNEQFF
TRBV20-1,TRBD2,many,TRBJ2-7,CSARGKPGLAGAVYEQYF
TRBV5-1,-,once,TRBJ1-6,CASSLYHLGSLDSPLHF
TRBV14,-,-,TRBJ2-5,CASSPGMGETQYF
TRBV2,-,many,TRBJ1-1,CASSGGARRTEAFF
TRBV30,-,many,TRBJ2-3,CAWSVLVPGTDTQYF
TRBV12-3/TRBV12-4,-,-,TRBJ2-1,CASSLKARDEQFF
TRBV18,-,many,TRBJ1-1,CASSPPRTEAFF
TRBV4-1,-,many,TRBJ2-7,CASSQEGRVFDEQYF
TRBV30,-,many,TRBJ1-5,CAWSSLGGTNQPQHF
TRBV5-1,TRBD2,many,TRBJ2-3,CASSDWTSSDTQYF
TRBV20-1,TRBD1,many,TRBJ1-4,CSASSQGAWSEKLFF
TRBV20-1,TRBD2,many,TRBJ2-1,CSAMTSGGPSSYNEQFF
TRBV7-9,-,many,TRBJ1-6,CASSPYSGSNSPLHF
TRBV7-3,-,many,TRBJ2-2,CASSLWGRLTGELFF
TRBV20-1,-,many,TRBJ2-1,CSASSPIDLYNEQFF